This T cell receptor (beta chain) appears in the sequencing data of a study of identical twins. TCRdb reprocessed the 5' RACE reads with MiXCR, giving one entry per CDR3 protein. The sample includes 500,000 to 550,000 distinct CDR3 sequences, around 20% of them seen just once. Whole-study findings and limits: Conclusions were based on cross-sectional statistical analysis, without following the same donors.

This CDR3 is built from 12 residues. V gave up 0 bases and J gave up 4 bases, with 4 bases separating them. Germline assignment: CDR1 SQVTM and CDR2 ANQGSEA. This clonotype has a handful of counts. Its antigen remains unidentified. These data are also associated with another study on yellow fever vaccine responses in identical twins.

The sequence was obtained from a woman aged 18 to 35 in good health. Sequenced sample: CD4+ T cells sorted from blood. J is TRBJ1-5 and V is TRBV29-1, with D unclear. The CDR3, as DNA: TGCAGCGTTGAAGAGGGTAATCAGCCCCAGCATTTT. Protein product: CSVEEGNQPQHF. Filled out from reference TRBV29-1 and TRBJ1-5, the complete variable domain reads SAVISQKPSRDICQRGTSLTIQCQVDSQVTMMFWYRQQPGQSLTLIATANQGSEATYESGFVIDKFPISRPNLTFSTLTVSNMSPEDSSIYLCSVEEGNQPQHFGDGTRLSIL.